This TCR beta chain was recovered during a study of blood T cell repertoires in COVID-19. Study-wide context: COVID-19 samples from acute and convalescent phases originated in the United States, Italy and Spain. PBMCs, B-cell-depleted T cells, or T cells provided the cDNA or gDNA that made up the material.

How the authors handled the data: Nucleated cell number was recorded as an estimate derived from reference gene primer amplification. Only in-frame clones appear in the TCRdb table, and some are missing; sequencing was by immunoSEQ multiplex PCR. V, J and clone size are those of that table, while D and trimming were read from the DNA. The sample has under 55,000 clones; approximately 90% are singletons. Sequenced material: peripheral blood. The clonotype comes from a human donor in a cohort sampled during active COVID-19.

DNA for the CDR3: TGTGCCACACGGGTGGCGGGAGCCATCACCGGGGAGCTGTTTTTT. Translating gives CATRVAGAITGELFF. This chain links TRBV6-5 with TRBJ2-2; 7 bases match TRBD2. From germline, CDR1 is MNHEY and CDR2 SVGAGI. Germline trimming cut 10 bases from V and 4 bases from J; bases unmatched to any gene: 12. The CDR3 sequence is 15 residues long.